The rows below give T cell receptor beta chains drawn from one sample of a study of regulatory T cells in long-lasting Graves disease. From the multiplex PCR reads, TCRdb called clonotypes with MiXCR, one entry per CDR3 protein. The sample consists of approximately 460,000 distinct CDR3 sequences, about 16% of them appearing once. These same data were also listed under a study on T cells in Graves' hyperthyroidism and ophthalmopathy.

The input for sequencing was peripheral blood mononuclear cells (PBMCs), taken at new diagnosis, from a patient treated with antithyroid drugs. The receptors stem from a woman aged 25 to 39 with Graves disease. The CDR3 runs from the conserved cysteine through the conserved F or W. D genes are given only for firm matches. Clone size is stated in some rows and not others, as once, few, many or a class when expanded.

15	TRBV20-1	many	TRBJ2-2	.	CSASSWRENTGELFF	TGCAGTGCTAGCTCGTGGCGGGAGAACACCGGGGAGCTGTTTTTT
14	TRBV7-6	many	TRBJ2-7	.	CASSLSGNHYEQYF	TGTGCCAGCAGCTTATCCGGGAACCACTACGAGCAGTACTTC
16	TRBV28	many	TRBJ2-2	TRBD1	CASSSRTGENTGELFF	TGTGCCAGCAGTTCTCGGACAGGGGAGAACACCGGGGAGCTGTTTTTT
14	TRBV11-2	many	TRBJ2-7	TRBD1	CAIGRGLGYYEQYF	TGTGCCATCGGCAGGGGGCTTGGTTACTACGAGCAGTACTTC
16	TRBV10-2	.	TRBJ2-3	TRBD2	CASSELLAGTTDTQYF	TGCGCCAGCAGTGAGCTCCTAGCGGGAACTACAGATACGCAGTATTTT
17	TRBV3-1	.	TRBJ2-2	TRBD1	CASSQELLTGQTGELFF	TGTGCCAGCAGCCAAGAACTCCTGACAGGGCAGACCGGGGAGCTGTTTTTT
16	TRBV19	many	TRBJ1-2	.	CASSTERDSQGYGYTF	TGTGCCAGTAGTACCGAACGGGACTCCCAAGGGTATGGCTACACCTTC
14	TRBV6-9	few	TRBJ2-7	.	CASSYSAKKNEQYF	TGTGCCAGCAGTTACTCTGCCAAGAAGAACGAGCAGTACTTC
16	TRBV7-2	many	TRBJ2-1	.	CASSPQIGRDYNEQFF	TGTGCCAGCAGCCCCCAGATTGGGCGGGATTACAATGAGCAGTTCTTC
15	TRBV5-1	many	TRBJ2-1	.	CASSPGPQWGNEQFF	TGTGCCAGCAGCCCGGGACCTCAGTGGGGCAATGAGCAGTTCTTC